The T cell receptor beta chain under discussion was sequenced for a study of cytomegalovirus exposure and HLA in healthy donors. The CDR3 contains 16 residues. Germline CDR1 and CDR2: SGHAT and FQDESV (reference sequence). V gave up 5 bases and J gave up 6 bases; unmatched junction bases: 9. PCR involved 60 Vbeta and 13 Jbeta primers. Source study methods: In a later analysis, the count reached tens of millions of unique TCR beta chains, with around 11 million shared. Assay: immunoSEQ multiplex PCR; the TCRdb copy retains only in-frame clones and omits some. V, J and clone size derive from that table, while D and trimming were established from the DNA sequence. The sample has under 200,000 clones; 75% to 85% are singletons.

The specimen sequenced was PBMCs. The rearrangement joins TRBV11-1 to TRBJ2-1; 11 bases are shared with TRBD1. The clonotype comes from a male donor in good health and CMV-seropositive. This chain's CDR3 is CASSRGEGTGGNEQFF. CDR3 bases: TGTGCCAGCAGCCGGGGGGAGGGGACAGGGGGCAATGAGCAGTTCTTC.